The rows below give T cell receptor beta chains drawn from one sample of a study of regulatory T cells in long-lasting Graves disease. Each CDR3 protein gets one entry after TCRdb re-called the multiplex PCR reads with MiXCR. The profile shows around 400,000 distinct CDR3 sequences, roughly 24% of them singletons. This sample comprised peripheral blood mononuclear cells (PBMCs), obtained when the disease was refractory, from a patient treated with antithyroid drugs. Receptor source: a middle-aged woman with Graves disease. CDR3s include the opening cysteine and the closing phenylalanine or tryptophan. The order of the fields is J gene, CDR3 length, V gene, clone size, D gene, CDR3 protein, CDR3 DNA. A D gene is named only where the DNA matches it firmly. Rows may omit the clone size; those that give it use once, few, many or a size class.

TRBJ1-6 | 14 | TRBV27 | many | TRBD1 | CASRPGQSNSPLHF | TGTGCCAGCAGACCGGGACAGAGTAATTCACCCCTCCACTTT
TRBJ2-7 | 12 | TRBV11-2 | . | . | CASTQAGYEQYF | TGTGCCAGCACTCAGGCCGGGTACGAGCAGTACTTC
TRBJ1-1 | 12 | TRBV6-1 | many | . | CASREHNVGAFF | TGTGCCAGCAGGGAACATAACGTGGGAGCTTTCTTT
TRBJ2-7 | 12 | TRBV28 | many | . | CASSLTADKQYF | TGTGCCAGCAGTTTAACCGCAGATAAGCAGTACTTC
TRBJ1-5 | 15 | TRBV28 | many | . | CASRHFGRSNQPQHF | TGTGCCAGCAGGCATTTCGGACGGAGCAATCAGCCCCAGCATTTT
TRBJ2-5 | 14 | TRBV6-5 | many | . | CASSYPGGQETQYF | TGTGCCAGCAGTTACCCCGGAGGCCAAGAGACCCAGTACTTC
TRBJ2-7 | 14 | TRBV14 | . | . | CASSQLDITYEQYF | TGTGCCAGCAGCCAATTAGACATTACCTACGAGCAGTACTTC
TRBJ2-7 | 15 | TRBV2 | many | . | CASSEALRRVEEQYF | TGTGCCAGCAGTGAAGCGCTTAGAAGGGTTGAAGAGCAGTACTTC
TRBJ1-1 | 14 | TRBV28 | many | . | CASSSGTWGTEAFF | TGTGCCAGCAGTTCCGGGACCTGGGGCACTGAAGCTTTCTTT
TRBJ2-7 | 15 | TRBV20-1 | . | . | CSALGRGRTSYEQYF | TGCAGTGCTCTCGGGAGGGGGCGAACCTCCTACGAGCAGTACTTC
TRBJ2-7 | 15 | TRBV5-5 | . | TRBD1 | CASSVPGTGGYEQYF | TGTGCCAGCAGCGTACCCGGGACAGGGGGTTACGAGCAGTACTTC
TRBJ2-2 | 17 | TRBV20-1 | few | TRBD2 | CSARAGLAGSNTGELFF | TGCAGTGCCCGAGCGGGTCTAGCGGGGTCGAACACCGGGGAGCTGTTTTTT
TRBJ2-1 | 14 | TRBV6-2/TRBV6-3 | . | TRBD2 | CASGPLPREYEQFF | TGTGCCAGCGGCCCTTTACCGCGGGAGTATGAGCAGTTCTTC
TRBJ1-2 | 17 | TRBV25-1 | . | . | CASSDWSLTPPGDGYTF | TGTGCCAGCAGTGATTGGAGCTTGACCCCCCCCGGGGATGGCTACACCTTC
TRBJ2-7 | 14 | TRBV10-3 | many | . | CATGRGASSYEQYF | TGTGCCACCGGCAGAGGTGCCAGCTCCTACGAGCAGTACTTC
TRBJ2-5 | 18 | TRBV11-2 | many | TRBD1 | CASSLRDRVGPRVETQYF | TGTGCCAGCAGCCTACGGGACAGGGTGGGCCCACGGGTGGAGACCCAGTACTTC
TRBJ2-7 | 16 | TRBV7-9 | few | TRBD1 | CASSPGTGEHSYEQYF | TGTGCCAGCAGCCCAGGGACAGGCGAACACTCCTACGAGCAGTACTTC
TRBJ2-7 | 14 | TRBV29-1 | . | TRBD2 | CSVEGGTSEYEQYF | TGCAGCGTTGAGGGGGGGACTAGCGAGTACGAGCAGTACTTC
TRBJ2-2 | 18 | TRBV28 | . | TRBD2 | CASSPRRTSGPNTGELFF | TGTGCCAGCAGTCCCCGTAGGACTAGCGGGCCGAACACCGGGGAGCTGTTTTTT
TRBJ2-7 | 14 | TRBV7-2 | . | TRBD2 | CASSHGLGGYEQYF | TGTGCCAGCAGCCACGGACTAGGCGGATACGAGCAGTACTTC
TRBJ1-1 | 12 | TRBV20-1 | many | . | CSARVPGTEAFF | TGCAGTGCTAGAGTTCCCGGCACTGAAGCTTTCTTT
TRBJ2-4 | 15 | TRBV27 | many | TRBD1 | CASTPTGLAKNIQYF | TGTGCCAGCACTCCGACAGGGCTCGCCAAAAACATTCAGTACTTC
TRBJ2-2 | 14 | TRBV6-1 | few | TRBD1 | CASSATGDTGELFF | TGTGCCAGCAGTGCGACAGGGGACACCGGGGAGCTGTTTTTT
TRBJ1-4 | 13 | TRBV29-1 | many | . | CSVEGTVGGKLFF | TGCAGCGTTGAAGGGACAGTGGGAGGAAAACTGTTTTTT
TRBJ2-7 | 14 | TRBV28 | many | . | CASRAGTVDYEQYF | TGTGCCAGCAGAGCCGGGACTGTCGATTACGAGCAGTACTTC
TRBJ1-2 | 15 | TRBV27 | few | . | CASSFHQVSTYGYTF | TGTGCCAGCAGTTTCCACCAGGTCTCGACCTATGGCTACACCTTC
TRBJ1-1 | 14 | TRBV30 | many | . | CAWSWTTGNTEAFF | TGTGCCTGGAGTTGGACGACAGGGAACACTGAAGCTTTCTTT
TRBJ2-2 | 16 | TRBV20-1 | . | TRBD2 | CSASSGSSGSIGELFF | TGCAGTGCTAGTAGTGGGTCTAGCGGGAGTATCGGGGAGCTGTTTTTT
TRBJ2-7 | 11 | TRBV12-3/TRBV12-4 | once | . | CASSDNREQYF | TGTGCCAGCAGTGATAACAGGGAGCAGTACTTC
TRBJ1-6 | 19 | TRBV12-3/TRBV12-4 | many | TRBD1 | CASRDRGISTTFYNSPLHF | TGTGCCAGCAGGGACAGGGGAATCTCTACTACATTTTATAATTCACCCCTCCACTTT
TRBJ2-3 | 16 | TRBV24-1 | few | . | CATSDPGHLSTDTQYF | TGTGCCACCAGTGACCCGGGACACTTAAGCACAGATACGCAGTATTTT
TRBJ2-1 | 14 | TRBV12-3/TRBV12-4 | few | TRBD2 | CASSGLAGGHEQFF | TGTGCCAGCAGTGGACTAGCGGGAGGTCATGAGCAGTTCTTC
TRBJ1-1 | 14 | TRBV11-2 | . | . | CASSLVRGGTEAFF | TGTGCCAGCAGCTTAGTGAGGGGCGGCACTGAAGCTTTCTTT
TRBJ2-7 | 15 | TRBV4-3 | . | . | CASSQAPAAGYEQYF | TGCGCCAGCAGCCAAGCCCCAGCGGCAGGTTACGAGCAGTACTTC
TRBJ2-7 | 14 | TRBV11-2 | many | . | CASSLAGEKWKQYF | TGTGCCAGCAGCTTAGCGGGAGAGAAATGGAAGCAGTACTTC
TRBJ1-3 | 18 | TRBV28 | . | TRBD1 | CASTLELGAGGFHDTIYF | TGTGCCAGCACTCTAGAGCTTGGGGCAGGGGGCTTTCATGACACCATATATTTT
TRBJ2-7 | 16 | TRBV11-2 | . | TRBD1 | CASSLIRGQGSYEQYF | TGTGCCAGCAGCTTAATTCGGGGACAGGGGTCCTACGAGCAGTACTTC
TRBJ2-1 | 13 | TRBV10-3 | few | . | CAISDFLVNEQFF | TGTGCCATCAGTGACTTTCTTGTGAATGAGCAGTTCTTC
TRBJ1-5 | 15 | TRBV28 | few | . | CASNPEPYSNQPQHF | TGTGCCAGCAATCCGGAGCCTTATAGCAATCAGCCCCAGCATTTT
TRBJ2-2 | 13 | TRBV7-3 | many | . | CASSLYNTGELFF | TGTGCCAGCAGCTTATATAACACCGGGGAGCTGTTTTTT
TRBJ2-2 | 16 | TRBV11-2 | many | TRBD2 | CASSLGAGLLTGELFF | TGTGCCAGCAGCTTGGGAGCGGGATTACTCACCGGGGAGCTGTTTTTT
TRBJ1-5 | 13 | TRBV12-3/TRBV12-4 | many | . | CASNRQRGQPQHF | TGTGCCAGCAATCGACAGAGGGGGCAGCCCCAGCATTTT
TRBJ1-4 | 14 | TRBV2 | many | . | CASSERVQGEKLFF | TGTGCCAGCAGTGAAAGGGTGCAGGGTGAAAAACTGTTTTTT
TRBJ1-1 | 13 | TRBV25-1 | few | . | CASSEWFNTEAFF | TGTGCCAGCAGTGAATGGTTTAACACTGAAGCTTTCTTT
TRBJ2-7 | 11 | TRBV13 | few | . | CASATPEKQYF | TGTGCCAGCGCTACCCCCGAGAAGCAGTACTTC
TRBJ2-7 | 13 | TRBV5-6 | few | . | CASSLNGPYEQYF | TGTGCCAGCAGCTTGAACGGGCCTTACGAGCAGTACTTC
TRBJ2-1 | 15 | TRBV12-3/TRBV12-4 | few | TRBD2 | CASRRSGRINSEQFF | TGTGCCAGCAGGCGAAGCGGGAGAATTAACAGTGAGCAGTTCTTC
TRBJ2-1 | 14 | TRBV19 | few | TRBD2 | CASSGLAGWYEQFF | TGTGCCAGCTCCGGACTAGCGGGATGGTATGAGCAGTTCTTC